This TCR beta chain was captured in a study of patients and donors after allogeneic stem cell transplantation. Per the germline V gene, CDR1 is KGHDR and CDR2 is SFDVKD. The CDR3 runs to 14 residues. The V end lost 3 bases, the J end lost 2 bases, and 9 bases lay between the germline ends. TCRdb reprocessed the RT-PCR reads via MiXCR and lists one record per CDR3 protein. The sample carries roughly 200,000 distinct CDR3 sequences, around two fifths recorded once. This receptor was obtained from a human donor who was either an allogeneic HSCT recipient or a stem cell or donor lymphocyte infusion donor (not recorded which). It is not recorded whose cells these are; they may come from a transplant donor. Material: blood, either unsorted or a sorted T cell fraction (not recorded which). The V gene is TRBV24-1, the J gene TRBJ2-5, with D uncertain. The CDR3 nucleotides are TGTGCCACCAGTGATCAAGGCAGACAAGAGACCCAGTACTTC. Protein sequence: CATSDQGRQETQYF.